Listed below are T cell receptor beta chains from one sample, sequenced in a study of technical replicates of blood from a few donors. Data came from immunoSEQ multiplex PCR; TCRdb stores just in-frame clones and leaves some out. This table holds tens of thousands of clones, roughly 90% found once. The sample taken for sequencing was T cells isolated from PBMCs. The source of these receptors is a human donor in good health. CDR3s include the opening cysteine and the closing phenylalanine or tryptophan. A D gene is named only where the DNA matches it firmly. Only some rows state a clone size, as once, few, many or a class for expanded clones.

V: TRBV9; D: NA; size: NA; J: TRBJ1-5; DNA: TGTGCCAGCAGCCCAGGAGGGTTGGGAAGCAATCAGCCCCAGCATTTT; CDR3: CASSPGGLGSNQPQHF
V: TRBV7-2; D: NA; size: NA; J: TRBJ1-5; DNA: TGTGCCAGCAGCTTAGTATGGGCAGGGAACCAGCCCCAGCATTTT; CDR3: CASSLVWAGNQPQHF
V: TRBV2; D: NA; size: NA; J: TRBJ2-7; DNA: TGTGCCAGCAGGAAGGGGGTCAGCCCCACCTACGAGCAGTACTTC; CDR3: CASRKGVSPTYEQYF
V: TRBV6-1; D: TRBD1; size: once; J: TRBJ2-5; DNA: TGTGCCAGCAGTGAAAACAGGGGCGGAGAGACCCAGTACTTC; CDR3: CASSENRGGETQYF
V: TRBV12-5; D: NA; size: NA; J: TRBJ1-1; DNA: TGTGCTAGTGGTCCCCGCGGGGGGACTGAAGCTTTCTTT; CDR3: CASGPRGGTEAFF
V: TRBV27; D: TRBD1; size: NA; J: TRBJ1-1; DNA: TGTGCCAGCAGGGGGGGCAGGGGGTTCATGAACACTGAAGCTTTCTTT; CDR3: CASRGGRGFMNTEAFF
V: TRBV19; D: TRBD1; size: NA; J: TRBJ2-1; DNA: TGTGCCAGTAGTATAGGGACAGGCCCATACAATGAGCAGTTCTTC; CDR3: CASSIGTGPYNEQFF
V: TRBV28; D: TRBD2; size: NA; J: TRBJ2-7; DNA: TGTGCCAGCAGTCCGGGACTAGCGGGAGGCCTGCTAATTTACGAGCAGTACTTC; CDR3: CASSPGLAGGLLIYEQYF
V: TRBV4-2; D: NA; size: NA; J: TRBJ2-2; DNA: TGTGCCAGCAGCAGAACAGGGACCGGGGAGCTGTTTTTT; CDR3: CASSRTGTGELFF
V: TRBV28; D: TRBD1; size: NA; J: TRBJ1-1; DNA: TGTGCCAGCAGTTTATATGGGACAGGTCTAATGAACACTGAAGCTTTCTTT; CDR3: CASSLYGTGLMNTEAFF
V: TRBV4-3; D: NA; size: NA; J: TRBJ1-2; DNA: TGCGCCAGCAGCCAAGAATTGGCATATGGCTACACCTTC; CDR3: CASSQELAYGYTF
V: TRBV13; D: NA; size: NA; J: TRBJ2-7; DNA: TGTGCCAGCAGCTTAGAGTTACAATACGAGCAGTACTTC; CDR3: CASSLELQYEQYF
V: TRBV28; D: NA; size: NA; J: TRBJ2-5; DNA: TGTGCCAGCAGTTTATGGGGACTTAATTTGGGAGAGACCCAGTACTTC; CDR3: CASSLWGLNLGETQYF
V: TRBV6-5; D: NA; size: NA; J: TRBJ2-2; DNA: TGTGCCAGCAGTTACGGCCAGGGGCGAACCGGGGAGCTGTTTTTT; CDR3: CASSYGQGRTGELFF
V: TRBV14; D: NA; size: NA; J: TRBJ1-2; DNA: TGTGCCAGCAGCCAAGACTTCTCCTATGGCTACACCTTC; CDR3: CASSQDFSYGYTF
V: TRBV30; D: NA; size: NA; J: TRBJ2-1; DNA: TGTGCCTGGAGTGCCGGGGGTGTCCGAGCACTGCTCTTC; CDR3: CAWSAGGVRALLF
V: TRBV6-6; D: NA; size: NA; J: TRBJ1-5; DNA: TGTGCCAGCACGTTGCAACCGTTAGCTCAGCCCCAGCATTTT; CDR3: CASTLQPLAQPQHF
V: TRBV6-4; D: NA; size: NA; J: TRBJ2-1; DNA: TGTGCCAGCAGTGACTCGAGAGGATGGTCCTACAATGAGCAGTTCTTC; CDR3: CASSDSRGWSYNEQFF
V: TRBV9; D: TRBD1; size: few; J: TRBJ1-1; DNA: TGTGCCAGCAGCACCCGGGACAGGGACACTGAAGCTTTCTTT; CDR3: CASSTRDRDTEAFF
V: TRBV11-2; D: TRBD1; size: NA; J: TRBJ1-2; DNA: TGTGCCAGCAGCCCCCAAACAGGGGGCATGTATGGCTACACCTTC; CDR3: CASSPQTGGMYGYTF
V: TRBV7-2; D: TRBD1; size: NA; J: TRBJ1-3; DNA: TGTGCCAGCAGCACCTTTGGACAGGGGAGAAACACCATATATTTT; CDR3: CASSTFGQGRNTIYF
V: TRBV11-3; D: TRBD1; size: NA; J: TRBJ2-7; DNA: TGTGCCAGCAGCTTAGCTGGGACAGCCTCCTACGAGCAGTACTTC; CDR3: CASSLAGTASYEQYF
V: TRBV11-3; D: TRBD2; size: NA; J: TRBJ2-7; DNA: TGTGCCAGCAGCTTAGTAGCGGGCCCCTACGAGCAGTACTTC; CDR3: CASSLVAGPYEQYF
V: TRBV4-2; D: NA; size: few; J: TRBJ1-4; DNA: TGTGCCAGCAGCCAAGATCGGAGAAATGAAAAACTGTTTTTT; CDR3: CASSQDRRNEKLFF
V: TRBV30; D: NA; size: NA; J: TRBJ1-1; DNA: TGTGCCTGGAGTGTAACCCCACAGGCTGGGGCTTTCTTT; CDR3: CAWSVTPQAGAFF
V: TRBV27; D: TRBD1; size: once; J: TRBJ1-5; DNA: TGTGCCAGCATCCAACGTACAGGGGAAGGATGGCCCCAGCATTTT; CDR3: CASIQRTGEGWPQHF
V: TRBV13; D: TRBD2; size: NA; J: TRBJ2-1; DNA: TGTGCCAGCAGACCCTCAGGGCCCACGACTAGCGGGAGTTATGAGCAGTTCTTC; CDR3: CASRPSGPTTSGSYEQFF
V: TRBV10-3; D: NA; size: NA; J: TRBJ2-2; DNA: TGTGCCATCAGTGAGGTACAACCGAACACCGGGGAGCTGTTTTTT; CDR3: CAISEVQPNTGELFF
V: TRBV30; D: NA; size: few; J: TRBJ2-5; DNA: TGTGCCTGGAGTGGTGCCTCGGGAGAGACCCAGTACTTC; CDR3: CAWSGASGETQYF
V: TRBV4-1; D: NA; size: once; J: TRBJ2-7; DNA: TGCGCCAGCAGCCTTAGACTAGATCCACGGCTCGAGCAGTACTTC; CDR3: CASSLRLDPRLEQYF
V: TRBV5-4; D: NA; size: NA; J: TRBJ2-5; DNA: TGTGCCAGCAGCTTAGGGGGAGGGCCTGAATGGGAGACCCAGTACTTC; CDR3: CASSLGGGPEWETQYF
V: TRBV21-1; D: NA; size: NA; J: TRBJ2-7; DNA: TGTGCCAGGATGAGCAGGGGGGCTTACGAGCAGTACTTC; CDR3: CARMSRGAYEQYF
V: TRBV5-1; D: TRBD2; size: few; J: TRBJ2-7; DNA: TGCGCCAGCAGTGTTACTAGCGGGTCCTACGAGCAGTACTTC; CDR3: CASSVTSGSYEQYF
V: TRBV9; D: NA; size: once; J: TRBJ1-5; DNA: TGTGCCAGCAGCGTAGATGGGGCCGGCAATCAGCCCCAGCATTTT; CDR3: CASSVDGAGNQPQHF
V: TRBV5-1; D: NA; size: NA; J: TRBJ2-1; DNA: TGCGCCAGCAGCTTGGACAGCGGACTTTACAATGAGCAGTTCTTC; CDR3: CASSLDSGLYNEQFF
V: TRBV4-3; D: NA; size: NA; J: TRBJ2-7; DNA: TGCGCCAGCAGCCAAGATTGGCAGGCCCCCTACGAGCAGTACTTC; CDR3: CASSQDWQAPYEQYF
V: TRBV4-1; D: TRBD2; size: NA; J: TRBJ2-7; DNA: TGCGCCAGCAGCCAAGTGGGGACTAGCGGTCCCTCCTACGAGCAGTACTTC; CDR3: CASSQVGTSGPSYEQYF
V: TRBV4-3; D: NA; size: few; J: TRBJ1-1; DNA: TGCGCCAGCAGCTGGTCAGCGACTCACACTGAAGCTTTCTTT; CDR3: CASSWSATHTEAFF
V: TRBV12-5; D: NA; size: NA; J: TRBJ1-1; DNA: TGTGCTAGTGGTTCTGGGGGACAAGCTAGAGCTGAAGCTTTCTTT; CDR3: CASGSGGQARAEAFF
V: TRBV2; D: TRBD2; size: NA; J: TRBJ2-4; DNA: TGTGCCAGCAGTGCACTAGCGGAGGCCAAAAACATTCAGTACTTC; CDR3: CASSALAEAKNIQYF
V: TRBV2; D: NA; size: NA; J: TRBJ1-1; DNA: TGTGCCAGCAGTGGTTATCCTGAAGCTTTCTTT; CDR3: CASSGYPEAFF
V: TRBV5-1; D: TRBD1; size: NA; J: TRBJ1-2; DNA: TGCGCCAGCAGCCTCGGACAGGGAGACTATGGCTACACCTTC; CDR3: CASSLGQGDYGYTF
V: TRBV20-1; D: NA; size: NA; J: TRBJ2-5; DNA: TGCAGTGCCCCCGCCATGGGGGCCTGGTACTTC; CDR3: CSAPAMGAWYF
V: TRBV11-3; D: TRBD2; size: once; J: TRBJ2-2; DNA: TGTGCCAGCAGCCCCGTGGGGGGGACCGGGGAGCTGTTTTTT; CDR3: CASSPVGGTGELFF
V: TRBV5-1; D: NA; size: NA; J: TRBJ2-7; DNA: TGCGCCAGCAGCTTAATTAGCGTAGGCGAGCAGTACTTC; CDR3: CASSLISVGEQYF
V: TRBV2; D: TRBD2; size: NA; J: TRBJ2-7; DNA: TGTGCCAGCAGTGACCTAGCGGGAGTAGGTGAGCAGTACTTC; CDR3: CASSDLAGVGEQYF
V: TRBV2; D: TRBD1; size: NA; J: TRBJ1-4; DNA: TGTGCCAGCAGGTGCCTGACAGGGAATGAAAAACTGTTTTTT; CDR3: CASRCLTGNEKLFF
V: TRBV19; D: NA; size: NA; J: TRBJ2-1; DNA: TGTGCCAGTAGCAAGACAGATATCTCCTACAATGAGCAGTTCTTC; CDR3: CASSKTDISYNEQFF
V: TRBV5-1; D: TRBD1; size: NA; J: TRBJ2-1; DNA: TGCGCCAGCAGCCGGACAGGGGACCAGTGGTTCTTC; CDR3: CASSRTGDQWFF
V: TRBV7-9; D: NA; size: NA; J: TRBJ1-1; DNA: TGTGCCAGCAGCTTAGGGCCAGGCAATGAAGCTTTCTTT; CDR3: CASSLGPGNEAFF
V: TRBV4-2; D: NA; size: NA; J: TRBJ2-5; DNA: TGTGCCAGCAGCCAAGAGTGGCACAGGCTAGAGACCCAGTACTTC; CDR3: CASSQEWHRLETQYF
V: TRBV4-1; D: NA; size: few; J: TRBJ1-5; DNA: TGCGCCAGCAGCCAAGATTCGGGGGGGAATCAGCCCCAGCATTTT; CDR3: CASSQDSGGNQPQHF
V: TRBV28; D: NA; size: NA; J: TRBJ1-2; DNA: TGTGCCAGCACGGGGCGGGAGGGGCTCTACACCTTC; CDR3: CASTGREGLYTF
V: TRBV6-1; D: TRBD1; size: NA; J: TRBJ1-5; DNA: TGTGCCAGCAGTGAATTTGGGACAGGGGCGTTGAATCAGCCCCAGCATTTT; CDR3: CASSEFGTGALNQPQHF
V: TRBV14; D: TRBD1; size: few; J: TRBJ1-4; DNA: TGTGCCAGCAGCCTTGGAGGGGACAGTAATGAAAAACTGTTTTTT; CDR3: CASSLGGDSNEKLFF
V: TRBV15; D: NA; size: NA; J: TRBJ1-5; DNA: TGTGCCACCAGCAGAGATCACCCTTCGACGGAGTATAGCAATCAGCCCCAGCATTTT; CDR3: CATSRDHPSTEYSNQPQHF
V: TRBV4-1; D: TRBD2; size: NA; J: TRBJ2-5; DNA: TGCGCCAGCAGCCAGGGTATAGCGGGAGGATATGAGACCCAGTACTTC; CDR3: CASSQGIAGGYETQYF
V: TRBV5-6; D: NA; size: NA; J: TRBJ2-7; DNA: TGTGCCAGCAGCTTTCGAAGGGGACACTACGAGCAGTACTTC; CDR3: CASSFRRGHYEQYF
V: TRBV4-3; D: TRBD2; size: NA; J: TRBJ2-1; DNA: TGCGCCAGCAGCCAAGAAATAACCTTAGAGACTAGCGGGAGGCTGTTCTTC; CDR3: CASSQEITLETSGRLFF
V: TRBV18; D: NA; size: NA; J: TRBJ1-4; DNA: TGTGCCAGCTCACCAATGGGGACAAGGAATGAAAAACTGTTTTTT; CDR3: CASSPMGTRNEKLFF